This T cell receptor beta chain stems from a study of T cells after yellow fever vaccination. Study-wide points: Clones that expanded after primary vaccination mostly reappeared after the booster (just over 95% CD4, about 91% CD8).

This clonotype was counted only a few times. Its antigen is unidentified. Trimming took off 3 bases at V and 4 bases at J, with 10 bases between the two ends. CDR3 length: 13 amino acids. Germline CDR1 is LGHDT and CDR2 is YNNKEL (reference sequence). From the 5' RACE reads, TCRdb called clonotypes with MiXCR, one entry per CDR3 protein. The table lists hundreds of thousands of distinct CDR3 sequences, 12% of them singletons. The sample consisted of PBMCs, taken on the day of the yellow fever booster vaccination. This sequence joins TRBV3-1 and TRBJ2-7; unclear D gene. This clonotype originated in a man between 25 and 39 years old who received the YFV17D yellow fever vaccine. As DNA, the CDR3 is TGTGCCAGCAGCCATGGATATGGTTACGAGCAGTACTTC. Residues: CASSHGYGYEQYF.